These 5 T cell receptor beta chains were sequenced from one sample in a study of cytomegalovirus exposure and HLA in healthy donors. The primer mix had 60 Vbeta and 13 Jbeta primers. Only in-frame clones appear in the TCRdb table, and some are missing; sequencing was by immunoSEQ multiplex PCR. The sample lists some 180,000 clones; roughly 79% were seen once. Specimen: PBMCs. These receptors originate from a male donor in good health and CMV-seronegative.

V gene TRBV6-6 combines with J gene TRBJ1-2; 8 bases agree with TRBD1. The ends lost 8 bases at V and 0 bases at J; junction bases unmatched: 5. The germline V gene encodes CDR1 MNHNY and CDR2 SVGAGI (reference sequence). This CDR3 contains 14 residues. The CDR3 nucleotides are TGTGCCAGCCGCGGACAGGGATCTAACTATGGCTACACCTTC. Its translation: CASRGQGSNYGYTF.

The chain has TRBV12-5 and TRBJ1-5; D is ambiguous. There are 15 residues in the CDR3. V was trimmed by 6 bases and J by 2 bases, leaving 14 bases between them. Germline CDR1 is LGHNT and CDR2 is FRNRAP. CDR3 protein: CASGRRVGGNQPQHF. The CDR3 DNA reads TGTGCTAGTGGCCGACGGGTTGGTGGCAATCAGCCCCAGCATTTT.

The chain joins TRBV7-9 to TRBJ2-7; D ambiguous. The CDR3 has 11 amino acids. The germline V and J ends were trimmed by 7 bases and 7 bases, with 11 bases remaining between them. Germline lookup yields CDR1 SEHNR and CDR2 FQNEAQ (reference sequence). CDR3 nucleotide sequence: TGTGCCAGCACCCCGGGTATGGAGCAGTACTTC. This translates into CASTPGMEQYF.

This chain links TRBV10-3 with TRBJ1-2; 8 nucleotides align to TRBD1. The length of the CDR3 is 12 residues. The V gene end was trimmed by 4 bases and the J gene end by 7 bases; junction bases not matched to a gene: 2. Germline assignment: CDR1 ENHRY and CDR2 SYGVKD. CDR3 residues: CAISGQGPGYTF. As DNA, the CDR3 is TGTGCCATCAGTGGACAGGGGCCTGGCTACACCTTC.

The chain recombines TRBV5-1 with TRBJ2-5; possible D gene TRBD2, 6 bases. The ends were cut back, 1 base at V and 2 bases at J, with 12 bases in the middle. Germline V CDR1 and CDR2: SGHRS, YFSETQ. This CDR3 contains 15 residues. The CDR3 protein is CASSLRRAPQETQYF. CDR3 coding DNA: TGCGCCAGCAGCTTGAGGAGGGCCCCTCAAGAGACCCAGTACTTC.